Shown below are 26 T cell receptor beta chains from a single sample sequenced in a study of blood T cells in healthy people across ages. Through a sample-barcoded 5' primer and a J-beta primer mix, a second PCR was run for roughly 6 to 12 cycles. TCRdb called the 5' RACE reads again in MiXCR, with one record for every CDR3 protein. The sample yields about 780,000 distinct CDR3 sequences, roughly 26% seen once. The sample was also reused in another study, on T cells of mothers and their children.

Sequencing used blood. These receptors came from a boy younger than 18 in good health.

The chain employs TRBV15 and TRBJ2-5; TRBD2 matches 12 bases. V was pared by 8 bases and J by 5 bases, with 6 bases of the junction left unmatched. The CDR3 has 14 amino acids. Germline CDR1 is LNHNV and CDR2 is YYDKDF (reference sequence). The CDR3 reads CATGTSGQDETQYF. CDR3 sequence (DNA): TGTGCCACCGGGACTAGCGGGCAGGATGAGACCCAGTACTTC. Supplemented by reference TRBV15 and TRBJ2-5, the full variable domain reads DAMVIQNPRYQVTQFGKPVTLSCSQTLNHNVMYWYQQKSSQAPKLLFHYYDKDFNNEADTPDNFQSRRPNTSFCFLDIRSPGLGDTAMYLCATGTSGQDETQYFGPGTRLLVL.

In this sample, this clonotype turned up a few times. J is TRBJ2-2 and V is TRBV19; D could derive from TRBD1 or TRBD2 (5 bases each). CDR1 is LNHDA and CDR2 is SQIVND in the germline V gene (reference sequence). There are 16 residues in the CDR3. Trimming took 6 bases from V and 1 from J, leaving 15 bases between them. In DNA form, the CDR3 reads TGTGCCAGTAGCCCTCCCGGGACGGGGAACACCGGGGAGCTGTTTTTT. Amino acid sequence: CASSPPGTGNTGELFF.

The sample holds a few counts of this clonotype. The rearrangement joins TRBV28 to TRBJ2-2; no clear D. The CDR3 covers 13 residues. The V gene lost 6 bases and the J gene lost 6 bases, with 11 bases spanning the gap. CDR1 is MDHEN, CDR2 SYDVKM, per germline. For the CDR3, the DNA is TGTGCCAGCAGCCTATTTCCGGCCGGGGAGCTGTTTTTT. Residues: CASSLFPAGELFF.

This clonotype showed up just a few times. The gene calls are TRBV24-1 and TRBJ2-7, with 10 bases lining up with TRBD2. This CDR3 comprises 17 residues. The germline V gene encodes CDR1 KGHDR and CDR2 SFDVKD. Trimming removed 4 bases from V and 5 bases from J; junction bases left unmatched: 13. The CDR3 loop reads CATSDSTSGVEGDEQYF. The CDR3 DNA is TGTGCCACCAGTGACTCCACTAGCGGGGTGGAAGGGGACGAGCAGTACTTC.

This clonotype was detected only a few times. The rearrangement uses TRBV11-3 and TRBJ2-5; unclear D gene. The CDR3 sequence is 13 residues long. Trimming left V 1 base short and J 6 bases short, with 9 bases between. Germline V lookup: CDR1 SGHNT, CDR2 YENEEA. The CDR3 sequence: CASSLGGTKTQYF. CDR3 in DNA: TGTGCCAGCAGCTTAGGGGGAACGAAGACCCAGTACTTC.

V usage is TRBV5-6 and J usage is TRBJ2-1; 7 nucleotides agree with TRBD1. Germline V gene lookup returns CDR1 SGHDT and CDR2 YYEEEE. This CDR3 is 15 amino acids long. The ends lost 4 bases at V and 7 bases at J; junction bases unmatched: 11. The CDR3 DNA reads TGTGCCAGCAGCGTCACAGGGGCCTCTAGTAATGAGCAGTTCTTC. This sequence encodes CASSVTGASSNEQFF.

This clonotype showed up just a few times. The chain couples TRBV4-1 to TRBJ2-5; TRBD2 matches at 7 bases. Trimming cost V 0 bases and J 4 bases; bases outside gene matches: 17. This CDR3 is 19 amino acids long. CDR1 and CDR2 from the germline V gene are MGHRA and YSYEKL. The CDR3 here is CASSQDRLAVARSAETQYF. CDR3 nucleotides: TGCGCCAGCAGCCAAGATCGCCTAGCGGTTGCCAGGTCAGCAGAGACCCAGTACTTC.

The rearrangement links TRBV28 to TRBJ1-1, with TRBD1 matching over 8 bases. Germline CDR1 MDHEN, CDR2 SYDVKM. V shed 8 bases and J 4 bases; nucleotides not matched to a gene: 12. The CDR3 runs to 15 residues. CDR3 sequence (DNA): TGTGCCAGCCAAAACGGGCCAGGGGGCGGCACTGAAGCTTTCTTT. The encoded protein is CASQNGPGGGTEAFF.

Of note for this clonotype: The junction departs from germline at one end; a sequencing error may be responsible. The chain has TRBV7-9 and TRBJ2-7; tentatively, D is TRBD1 or TRBD2 (5 bases each). This CDR3 has 14 residues. In germline, CDR1 is SEHNR, CDR2 FQNEAQ (reference sequence). The CDR3, as DNA: TGTGCCAGCAGCTTACAGGGACCGAGCTACGGGCAGTACTTC. Translating it yields CASSLQGPSYGQYF.

This clonotype appeared a few times. The chain has TRBV6-6 and TRBJ1-6; TRBD1 is a possible D gene (5 bases). This CDR3 region has 16 residues. In germline, CDR1 is MNHNY, CDR2 SVGAGI (reference sequence). V was pared by 6 bases and J by 0 bases, with 12 bases between. DNA for the CDR3: TGTGCCAGCAGGGGGCGAGGAGGCTCCTATAATTCACCCCTCCACTTT. Encoded protein: CASRGRGGSYNSPLHF.

The V call is TRBV29-1, the J call TRBJ2-6, with 7 bases identical to TRBD1. The germline V gene has CDR1 SQVTM and CDR2 ANQGSEA. The CDR3 totals 15 residues. V was clipped by 1 base and J by 4 bases; unmatched bases: 4. CDR3 in DNA: TGCAGCGTTGAAGGCAGGGGGAACGGGGCCAACGTCCTGACTTTC. It encodes CSVEGRGNGANVLTF.

This clonotype came up a few times. The chain employs TRBV4-1 and TRBJ2-5, with D unresolved. Per the germline V gene, CDR1 is MGHRA and CDR2 is YSYEKL. The CDR3 loop spans 15 amino acids. Trimming pared 0 bases from V and 0 bases from J, leaving 8 bases between. This chain's CDR3 is CASSQEERYQETQYF. CDR3 bases: TGCGCCAGCAGCCAAGAAGAGAGGTACCAAGAGACCCAGTACTTC.

The rearrangement joins TRBV12-3 or TRBV12-4 to TRBJ2-3; possibly TRBD2 for D (5 bases). V lost 2 bases and J lost 15, with 21 bases in between. This CDR3 has 14 amino acids. The chain's CDR3 is CASSLLGSTDTEYF. CDR3 DNA: TGTGCCAGCAGTTTACTAGGGAGCACAGATACGGAATATTTT.

The chain links TRBV5-1 to TRBJ1-1, with D possibly being TRBD1 (5 bases). Germline V gene data show CDR1 as SGHRS and CDR2 as YFSETQ. There are 13 residues in the CDR3. Trimming took 5 bases from V and 4 from J, leaving 12 bases between them. The CDR3 sequence: CASSPGFSTEAFF. The CDR3 region has the DNA TGCGCCAGCAGTCCAGGGTTCAGCACTGAAGCTTTCTTT.

This clonotype was seen once. CDR3 in DNA: TGTGCCAGCAGCCCCCGGACAGGGATATACAATGAGCAGTTCTTC. Protein sequence: CASSPRTGIYNEQFF. This rearrangement joins TRBV5-6 to TRBJ2-1, with 8 bases fitting TRBD1. Germline lookup yields CDR1 SGHDT and CDR2 YYEEEE. The CDR3 contains 15 residues. The J segment lost 4 bases and the V segment lost 4 bases, leaving 7 bases of the junction unmatched.

V is TRBV6-1 and J is TRBJ1-1; D gene unclear. The CDR3 consists of 13 residues. The germline V gene encodes CDR1 MNHNS and CDR2 SASEGT. Trimming took 6 bases from V and 1 from J, leaving 9 bases between them. CDR3 sequence (DNA): TGTGCCAGCAGAACCATGGGGAACACTGAAGCTTTCTTT. Translated, it gives CASRTMGNTEAFF.

This clonotype was counted between two and nine times. The V call is TRBV20-1, the J call TRBJ2-7; 13 bases fit TRBD2. The CDR3 contains 15 residues. Germline assignment: CDR1 DFQATT and CDR2 SNEGSKA (reference sequence). Unmatched junction bases numbered 8, after V lost 5 bases and J lost 4 bases. The CDR3 DNA reads as TGCAGTGCTCCAGGACTAGCGGGGGCTAGGTACGAGCAGTACTTC. Its protein is CSAPGLAGARYEQYF.

The chain joins TRBV7-9 to TRBJ2-3; a possible D gene is TRBD2 (7 bases). The CDR3 spans 16 residues. V lost 2 bases and J lost 2, with 14 bases in between. Germline CDR1 reads SEHNR; CDR2 reads FQNEAQ (reference sequence). CDR3 sequence: CASSLWVAGATDTQYF. The CDR3 nucleotides are TGTGCCAGCAGCTTATGGGTGGCGGGGGCCACAGATACGCAGTATTTT.

The V and J genes are TRBV5-5 and TRBJ1-5; D not resolved. The V end lost 4 bases, the J end lost 9 bases, and 26 bases lay between the germline ends. The CDR3 has 17 residues. Germline V lookup: CDR1 SGHKS, CDR2 YYEKEE (reference sequence). The CDR3, as DNA: TGTGCCAGCAGCCCGAATTGGCAGACGGCCCCAATAGGGCCCCAGCATTTT. Protein product: CASSPNWQTAPIGPQHF.

In this sample, this clonotype turned up a few times. The rearrangement uses TRBV28 and TRBJ2-4; D is undetermined. This CDR3 spans 12 amino acids. V was cut by 3 bases and J by 4 bases, with 4 bases left in between. Germline V gives CDR1 MDHEN, CDR2 SYDVKM. CDR3 nucleotides: TGTGCCAGCAGTTTTGGTAAAAACATTCAGTACTTC. This encodes CASSFGKNIQYF.

J is TRBJ2-7 and V is TRBV2, with 10 bases lining up with TRBD1. Trimming removed 6 bases from V and 2 bases from J; junction bases left unmatched: 7. This CDR3 is built from 15 residues. Germline values: CDR1 SNHLY, CDR2 FYNNEI. The CDR3 region is CASRNRDRGTYEQYF. CDR3 in DNA: TGTGCCAGCAGGAACCGGGACAGGGGAACCTACGAGCAGTACTTC.

The J gene is TRBJ1-4, the V gene TRBV28; 10 positions agree with TRBD1. The CDR3 sequence is 14 residues long. After removal of 3 bases from V and 8 bases from J, the junction contained 3 bases not matched to a gene. CDR1 is MDHEN, CDR2 SYDVKM, per germline. CDR3 amino acids: CASSLWTGGEKLFF. CDR3 bases: TGTGCCAGCAGTTTGTGGACAGGGGGGGAAAAACTGTTTTTT. The full variable domain, rest sourced from reference TRBV28 and TRBJ1-4, is DVKVTQSSRYLVKRTGEKVFLECVQDMDHENMFWYRQDPGLGLRLIYFSYDVKMKEKGDIPEGYSVSREKKERFSLILESASTNQTSMYLCASSLWTGGEKLFFGSGTQLSVL.

The chain joins TRBV10-3 to TRBJ2-4; the D is unclear. The CDR3 sequence is 13 residues long. The V end lost 2 bases, the J end lost 5 bases, and 7 bases lay between the germline ends. The V gene's germline CDR1 is ENHRY and CDR2 SYGVKD. This CDR3 reads CAISEGRENIQYF. The CDR3 nucleotides read TGTGCCATCAGTGAGGGCCGAGAAAACATTCAGTACTTC.

The chain uses TRBV3-1 and TRBJ2-7; 13 bases are shared with TRBD2. V was pared by 0 bases and J by 12 bases, with 11 bases of the junction left unmatched. The length of the CDR3 is 16 residues. Per the germline V gene, CDR1 is LGHDT and CDR2 is YNNKEL (reference sequence). The CDR3 is CASSQDRVGLAGDRYF. The DNA of the CDR3 is TGTGCCAGCAGCCAAGATCGAGTAGGACTAGCGGGAGATAGGTACTTC.

The chain couples TRBV20-1 to TRBJ1-5; D is unclear. Looked up from germline, CDR1 is DFQATT and CDR2 is SNEGSKA (reference sequence). The V and J ends lost 6 bases and 3 bases respectively, with 18 bases between them. The CDR3 covers 15 residues. The CDR3 loop reads CSATTPGISNQPQHF. The CDR3 nucleotides are TGCAGTGCCACCACCCCGGGGATATCCAATCAGCCCCAGCATTTT.

The chain couples TRBV25-1 to TRBJ2-4; TRBD1 or TRBD2 may be the D gene (7 bases each). Germline values: CDR1 MGHDK, CDR2 SYGVNS. The CDR3 is made up of 18 amino acids. V lost 7 bases to trimming and J lost 5 bases, with 27 bases between them. CDR3: CASTQNPGQGGGENIQYF. The CDR3 DNA is TGTGCCAGCACTCAGAACCCAGGGCAGGGGGGGGGCGAAAACATTCAGTACTTC. Based on the CDR3 plus reference TRBV25-1 and TRBJ2-4, the full variable domain is EADIYQTPRYLVIGTGKKITLECSQTMGHDKMYWYQQDPGMELHLIHYSYGVNSTEKGDLSSESTVSRIRTEHFPLTLESARPSHTSQYLCASTQNPGQGGGENIQYFGAGTRLSVL.